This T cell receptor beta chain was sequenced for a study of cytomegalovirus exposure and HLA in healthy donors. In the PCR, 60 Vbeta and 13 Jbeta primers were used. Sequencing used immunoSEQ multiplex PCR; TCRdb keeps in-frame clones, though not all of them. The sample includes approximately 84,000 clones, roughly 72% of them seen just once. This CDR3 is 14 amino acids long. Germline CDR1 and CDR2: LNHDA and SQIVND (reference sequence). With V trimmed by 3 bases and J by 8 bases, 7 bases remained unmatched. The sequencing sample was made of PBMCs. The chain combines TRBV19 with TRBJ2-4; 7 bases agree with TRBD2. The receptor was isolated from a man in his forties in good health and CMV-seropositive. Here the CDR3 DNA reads TGTGCCAGTAGTATGGTCGGCGGGAGAGACATTCAGTACTTC. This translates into CASSMVGGRDIQYF. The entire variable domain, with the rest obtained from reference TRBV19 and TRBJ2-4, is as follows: DGGITQSPKYLFRKEGQNVTLSCEQNLNHDAMYWYRQDPGQGLRLIYYSQIVNDFQKGDIAEGYSVSREKKESFPLTVTSAQKNPTAFYLCASSMVGGRDIQYFGAGTRLSVL.